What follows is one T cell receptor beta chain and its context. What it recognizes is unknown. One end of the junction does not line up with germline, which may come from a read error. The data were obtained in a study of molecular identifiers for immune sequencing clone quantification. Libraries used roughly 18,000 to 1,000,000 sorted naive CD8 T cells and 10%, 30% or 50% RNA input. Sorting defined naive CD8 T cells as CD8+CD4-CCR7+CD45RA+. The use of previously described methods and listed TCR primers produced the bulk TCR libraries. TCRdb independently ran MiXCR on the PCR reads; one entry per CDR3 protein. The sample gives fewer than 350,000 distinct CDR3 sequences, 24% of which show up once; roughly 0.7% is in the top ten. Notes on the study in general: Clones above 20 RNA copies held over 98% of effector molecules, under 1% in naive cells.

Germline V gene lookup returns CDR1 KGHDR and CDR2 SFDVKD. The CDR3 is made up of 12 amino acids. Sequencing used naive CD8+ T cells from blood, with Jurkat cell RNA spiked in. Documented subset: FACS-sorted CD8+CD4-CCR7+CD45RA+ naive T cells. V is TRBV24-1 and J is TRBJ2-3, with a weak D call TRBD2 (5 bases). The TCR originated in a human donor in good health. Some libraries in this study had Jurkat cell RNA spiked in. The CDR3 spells CATSDEGDTLYF. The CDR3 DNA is TGTGCCACCAGTGATGAGGGAGATACGCTGTATTTT.